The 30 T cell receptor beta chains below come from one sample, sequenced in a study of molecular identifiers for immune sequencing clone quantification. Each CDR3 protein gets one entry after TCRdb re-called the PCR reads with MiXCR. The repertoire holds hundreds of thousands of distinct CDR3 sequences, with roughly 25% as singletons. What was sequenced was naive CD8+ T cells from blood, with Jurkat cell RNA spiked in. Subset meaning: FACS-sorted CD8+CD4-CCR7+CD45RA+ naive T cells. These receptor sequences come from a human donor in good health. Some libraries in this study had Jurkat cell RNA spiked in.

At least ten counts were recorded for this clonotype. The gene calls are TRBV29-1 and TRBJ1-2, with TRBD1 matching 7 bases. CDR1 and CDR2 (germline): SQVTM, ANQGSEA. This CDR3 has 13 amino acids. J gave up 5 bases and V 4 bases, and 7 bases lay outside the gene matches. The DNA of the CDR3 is TGCAGCGTTGTGGCAGGGGGAGCTTATGGCTACACCTTC. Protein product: CSVVAGGAYGYTF.

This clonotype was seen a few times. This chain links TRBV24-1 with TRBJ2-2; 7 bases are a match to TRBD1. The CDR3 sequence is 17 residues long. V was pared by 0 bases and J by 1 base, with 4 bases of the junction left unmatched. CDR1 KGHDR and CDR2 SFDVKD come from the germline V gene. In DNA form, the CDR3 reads TGTGCCACCAGTGATTTGAGGACAGGAGAGAACACCGGGGAGCTGTTTTTT. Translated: CATSDLRTGENTGELFF.

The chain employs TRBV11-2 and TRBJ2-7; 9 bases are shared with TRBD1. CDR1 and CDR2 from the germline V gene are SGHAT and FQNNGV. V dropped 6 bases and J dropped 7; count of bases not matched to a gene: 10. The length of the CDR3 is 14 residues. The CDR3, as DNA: TGTGCCAGCAGACCAGGACAGGGGAATTGGGAGCAGTACTTC. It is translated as CASRPGQGNWEQYF.

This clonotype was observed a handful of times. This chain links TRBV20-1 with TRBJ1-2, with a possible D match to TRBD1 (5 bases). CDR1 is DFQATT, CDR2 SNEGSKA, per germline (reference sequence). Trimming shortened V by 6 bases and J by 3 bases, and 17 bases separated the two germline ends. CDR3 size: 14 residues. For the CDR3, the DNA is TGCAGTGCACTACCCCCGGGGGGTTACTATGGCTACACCTTC. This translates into CSALPPGGYYGYTF.

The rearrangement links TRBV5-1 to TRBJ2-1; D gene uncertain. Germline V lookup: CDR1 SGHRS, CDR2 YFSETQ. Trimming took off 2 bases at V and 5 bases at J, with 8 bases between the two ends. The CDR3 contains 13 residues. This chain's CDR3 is CASSLTVNNEQFF. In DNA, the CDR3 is TGCGCCAGCAGCTTAACAGTTAACAATGAGCAGTTCTTC.

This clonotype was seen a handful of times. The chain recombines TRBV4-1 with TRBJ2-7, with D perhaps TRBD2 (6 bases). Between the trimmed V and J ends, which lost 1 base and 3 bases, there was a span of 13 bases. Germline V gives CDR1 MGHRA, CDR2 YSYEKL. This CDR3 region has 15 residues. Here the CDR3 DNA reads TGCGCCAGCAGCCAAGGATGGGGGGTCGACTACGAGCAGTACTTC. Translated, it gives CASSQGWGVDYEQYF.

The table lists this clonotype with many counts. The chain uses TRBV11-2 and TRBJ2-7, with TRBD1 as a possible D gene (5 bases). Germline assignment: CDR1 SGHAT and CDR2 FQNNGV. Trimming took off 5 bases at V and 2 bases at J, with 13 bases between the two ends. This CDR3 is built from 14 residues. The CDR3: CASSPSGFAYEQYF. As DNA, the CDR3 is TGTGCCAGCAGCCCGTCAGGGTTCGCCTACGAGCAGTACTTC.

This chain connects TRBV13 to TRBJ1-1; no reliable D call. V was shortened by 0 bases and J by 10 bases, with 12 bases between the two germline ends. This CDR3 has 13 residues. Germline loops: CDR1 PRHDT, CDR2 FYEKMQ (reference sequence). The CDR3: CASSLGGLLRAFF. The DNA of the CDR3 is TGTGCCAGCAGCTTAGGCGGGCTGTTGAGAGCTTTCTTT.

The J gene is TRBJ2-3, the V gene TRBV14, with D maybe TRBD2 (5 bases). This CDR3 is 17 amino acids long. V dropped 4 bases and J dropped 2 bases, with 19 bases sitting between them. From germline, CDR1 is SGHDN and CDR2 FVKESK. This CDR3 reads CASSRGSYRGYTDTQYF. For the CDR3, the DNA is TGTGCCAGCAGCCGAGGCTCCTACCGGGGTTACACAGATACGCAGTATTTT.

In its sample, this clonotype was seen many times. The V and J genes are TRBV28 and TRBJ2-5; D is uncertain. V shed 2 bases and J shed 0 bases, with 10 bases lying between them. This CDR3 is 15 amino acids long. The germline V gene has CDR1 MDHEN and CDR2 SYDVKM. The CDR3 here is CASSLGQEYQETQYF. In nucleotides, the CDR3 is TGTGCCAGCAGTTTAGGGCAGGAGTACCAAGAGACCCAGTACTTC.

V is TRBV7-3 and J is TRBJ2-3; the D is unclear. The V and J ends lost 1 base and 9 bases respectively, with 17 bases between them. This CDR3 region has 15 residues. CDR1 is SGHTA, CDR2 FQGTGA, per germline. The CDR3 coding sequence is TGTGCCAGCAGCTTAAGGTCCCCAAATGAAGAAACGCAGTATTTT. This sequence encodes CASSLRSPNEETQYF.

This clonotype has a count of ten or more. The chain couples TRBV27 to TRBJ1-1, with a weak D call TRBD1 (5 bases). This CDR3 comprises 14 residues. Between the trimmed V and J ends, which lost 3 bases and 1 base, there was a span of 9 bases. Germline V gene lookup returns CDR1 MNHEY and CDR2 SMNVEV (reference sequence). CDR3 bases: TGTGCCAGCAGTTTTTCAGGGTCGAACACTGAAGCTTTCTTT. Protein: CASSFSGSNTEAFF.

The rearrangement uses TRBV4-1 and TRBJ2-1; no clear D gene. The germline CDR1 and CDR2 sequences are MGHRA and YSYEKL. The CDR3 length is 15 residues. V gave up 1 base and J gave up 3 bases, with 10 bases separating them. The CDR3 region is CASSQAIQDYNEQFF. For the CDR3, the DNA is TGCGCCAGCAGCCAAGCGATCCAGGACTACAATGAGCAGTTCTTC.

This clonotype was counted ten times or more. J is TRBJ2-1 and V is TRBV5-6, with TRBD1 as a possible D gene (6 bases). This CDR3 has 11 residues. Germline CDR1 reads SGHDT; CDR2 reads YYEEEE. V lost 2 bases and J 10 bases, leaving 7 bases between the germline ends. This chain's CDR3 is CASSLGTEQFF. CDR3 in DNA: TGTGCCAGCAGCTTAGGGACAGAGCAGTTCTTC.

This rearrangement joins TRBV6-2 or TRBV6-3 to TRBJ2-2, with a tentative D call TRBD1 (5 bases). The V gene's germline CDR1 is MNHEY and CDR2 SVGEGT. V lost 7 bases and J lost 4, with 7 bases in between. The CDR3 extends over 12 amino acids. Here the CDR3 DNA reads TGTGCCAGCACCCAGGGCACCGGGGAGCTGTTTTTT. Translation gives CASTQGTGELFF.

The CDR3 DNA sequence: TGTGCCAGCAGTTTCAGGGGGGTTCTCGGTCAGCCCCAGCATTTT. Amino acids: CASSFRGVLGQPQHF. J is TRBJ1-5 and V is TRBV28, with 7 nucleotides matching TRBD1. Per the germline V gene, CDR1 is MDHEN and CDR2 is SYDVKM. This CDR3 region has 15 residues. Trimming took 3 bases from V and 6 from J; bases not matched to a gene: 8.

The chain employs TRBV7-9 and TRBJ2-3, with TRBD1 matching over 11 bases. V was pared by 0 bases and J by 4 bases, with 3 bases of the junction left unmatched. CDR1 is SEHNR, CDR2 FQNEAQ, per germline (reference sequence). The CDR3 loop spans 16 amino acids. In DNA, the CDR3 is TGTGCCAGCAGCTTAGCGGGACAGGGGGTGGCAGATACGCAGTATTTT. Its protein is CASSLAGQGVADTQYF.

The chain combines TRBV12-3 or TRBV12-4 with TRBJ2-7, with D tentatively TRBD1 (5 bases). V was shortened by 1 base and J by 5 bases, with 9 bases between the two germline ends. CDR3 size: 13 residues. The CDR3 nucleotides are TGTGCCAGCAGTTTAGTGTCAGGGAACGAGCAGTACTTC. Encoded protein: CASSLVSGNEQYF.

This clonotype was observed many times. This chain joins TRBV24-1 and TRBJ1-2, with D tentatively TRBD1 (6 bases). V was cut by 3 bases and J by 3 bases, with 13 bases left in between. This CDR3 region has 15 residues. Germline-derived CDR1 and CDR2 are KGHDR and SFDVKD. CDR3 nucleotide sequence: TGTGCCACCAGTGATCCAAAGACAGGAGACTATGGCTACACCTTC. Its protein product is CATSDPKTGDYGYTF.

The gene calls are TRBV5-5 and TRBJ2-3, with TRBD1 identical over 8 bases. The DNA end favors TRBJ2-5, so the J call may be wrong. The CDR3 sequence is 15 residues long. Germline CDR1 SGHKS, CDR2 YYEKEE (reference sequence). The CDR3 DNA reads TGTGCCAGCAGCCCTGGACAGGGCTGGCAAGAGACCCAGTACTTC. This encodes CASSPGQGWQETQYF.

CDR3 bases: TGTGCCAGCAGCCAAGACAGGGGGATTGTCCGCGAGCAGTACTTC. Encoded protein: CASSQDRGIVREQYF. This sequence joins TRBV14 and TRBJ2-7; 7 bases agree with TRBD1. Trimming cost V 0 bases and J 6 bases; bases outside gene matches: 8. Germline loops: CDR1 SGHDN, CDR2 FVKESK. This CDR3 comprises 15 residues.

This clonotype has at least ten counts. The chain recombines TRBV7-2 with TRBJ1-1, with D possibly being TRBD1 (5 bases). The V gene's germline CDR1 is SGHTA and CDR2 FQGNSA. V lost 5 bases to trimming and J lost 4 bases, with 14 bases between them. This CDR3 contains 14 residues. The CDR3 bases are TGTGCCAGCAGCCCAACTTTTGGGGGCACTGAAGCTTTCTTT. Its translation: CASSPTFGGTEAFF.

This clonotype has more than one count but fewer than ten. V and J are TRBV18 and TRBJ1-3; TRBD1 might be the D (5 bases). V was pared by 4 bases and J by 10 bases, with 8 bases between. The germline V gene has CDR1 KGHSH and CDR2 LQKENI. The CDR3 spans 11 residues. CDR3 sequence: CASSRRETIYF. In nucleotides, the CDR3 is TGTGCCAGCTCACGCAGGGAGACCATATATTTT.

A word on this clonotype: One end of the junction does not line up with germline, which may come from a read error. DNA for the CDR3: TGTGCCAGCAGTTTTCTCCGGGACAGGGGATCTTTTGGCTGCACCTTC. This codes for CASSFLRDRGSFGCTF. The chain combines TRBV27 with TRBJ1-2, with TRBD1 identical over 10 bases. The length of the CDR3 is 16 residues. Germline V lookup: CDR1 MNHEY, CDR2 SMNVEV (reference sequence).

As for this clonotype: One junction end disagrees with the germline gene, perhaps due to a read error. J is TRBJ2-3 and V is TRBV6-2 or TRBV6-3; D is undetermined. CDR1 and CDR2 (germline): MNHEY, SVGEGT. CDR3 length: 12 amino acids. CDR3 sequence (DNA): TGTGCCAGCAGTCAATATGAAGATATGCAGTATTTT. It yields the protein CASSQYEDMQYF.

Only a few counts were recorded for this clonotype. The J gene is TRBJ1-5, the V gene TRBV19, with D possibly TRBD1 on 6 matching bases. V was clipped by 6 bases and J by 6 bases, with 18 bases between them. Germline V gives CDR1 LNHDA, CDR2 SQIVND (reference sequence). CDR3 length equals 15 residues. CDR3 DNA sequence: TGTGCCAGTAGCATCGGGACAAGGGGTCTTCAGCCCCAGCATTTT. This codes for CASSIGTRGLQPQHF.

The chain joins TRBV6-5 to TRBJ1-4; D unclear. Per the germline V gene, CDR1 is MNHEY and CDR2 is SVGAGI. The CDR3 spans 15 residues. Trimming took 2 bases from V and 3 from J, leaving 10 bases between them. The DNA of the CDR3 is TGTGCCAGCAGTTACGGGAGGCGGCCTAATGAAAAACTGTTTTTT. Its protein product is CASSYGRRPNEKLFF.

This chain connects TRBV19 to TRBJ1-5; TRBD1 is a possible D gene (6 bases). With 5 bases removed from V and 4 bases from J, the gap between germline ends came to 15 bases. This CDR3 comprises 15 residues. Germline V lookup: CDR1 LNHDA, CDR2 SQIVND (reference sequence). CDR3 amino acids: CASSQPGHPNQPQHF. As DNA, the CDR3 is TGTGCCAGTAGTCAACCGGGACATCCGAATCAGCCCCAGCATTTT.

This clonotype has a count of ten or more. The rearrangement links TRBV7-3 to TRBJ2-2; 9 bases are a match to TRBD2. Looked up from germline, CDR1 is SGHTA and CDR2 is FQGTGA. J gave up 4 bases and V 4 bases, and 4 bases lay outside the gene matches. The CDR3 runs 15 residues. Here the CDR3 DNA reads TGTGCCAGCAGCTGGGGACTAGCTTCCACCGGGGAGCTGTTTTTT. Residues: CASSWGLASTGELFF.

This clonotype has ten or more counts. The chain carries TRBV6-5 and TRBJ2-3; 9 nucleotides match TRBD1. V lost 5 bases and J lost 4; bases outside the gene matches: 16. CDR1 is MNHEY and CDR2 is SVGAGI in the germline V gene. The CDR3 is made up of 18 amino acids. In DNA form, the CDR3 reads TGTGCCAGCAGTGACGGGACAGGGATGATGAGGGACCCAGATACGCAGTATTTT. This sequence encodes CASSDGTGMMRDPDTQYF.